One sample yielded the 21 T cell receptor beta chains listed below, sequenced in a study of T cells expressing NK-cell markers. TCRdb derives one entry per CDR3 protein from the 5' RACE reads, leaving out DNA. Its listing shows 150,000 to 180,000 distinct CDR3 sequences. The specimen was blood T cells: a sorted CD56 or NKG2C T cell subset, CD4+ or CD8+ T cells, or bulk PBMC T cells (not recorded which). The receptors shown here come from a woman aged 45 to 65 in good health.

The rearrangement links TRBV24-1 to TRBJ2-1; TCRdb picks TRBD2, but there is no DNA to check that call. Germline V gene lookup returns CDR1 KGHDR and CDR2 SFDVKD. CDR3 length equals 20 residues. The CDR3: CATSDIPGLAGNRDYDEQFF.

The V call is TRBV5-1, the J call TRBJ2-5; the TCRdb D gene call, TRBD2, has no DNA to confirm it. Germline V gives CDR1 SGHRS, CDR2 YFSETQ. The CDR3 extends over 15 amino acids. The CDR3 spells CASSLEWLAVETQYF. Using reference TRBV5-1 and TRBJ2-5 for the parts outside the CDR3, the full variable domain is KAGVTQTPRYLIKTRGQQVTLSCSPISGHRSVSWYQQTPGQGLQFLFEYFSETQRNKGNFPGRFSGRQFSNSRSEMNVSTLELGDSALYLCASSLEWLAVETQYFGPGTRLLVL.

The rearrangement joins TRBV2 to TRBJ2-4; TCRdb's D call, TRBD2, is unchecked because there is no DNA. Germline values: CDR1 SNHLY, CDR2 FYNNEI. The CDR3 length is 15 residues. The chain's CDR3 is CATQGRGLAKNIQYF.

The chain uses TRBV20-1 and TRBJ2-1; TCRdb gives TRBD2 as the D gene, but with no DNA this cannot be confirmed. CDR3 length: 15 amino acids. Per germline, CDR1 DFQATT and CDR2 SNEGSKA (reference sequence). The CDR3 region is CSARSSSGRNNEQFF.

This chain connects TRBV24-1 to TRBJ1-2; TCRdb calls TRBD1, which cannot be checked without DNA. This CDR3 region has 13 residues. Germline CDR1 is KGHDR and CDR2 is SFDVKD. The CDR3: CATSPGTSYGYTF.

The chain is built from TRBV7-9 and TRBJ1-3. This CDR3 has 13 residues. CDR1 is SEHNR and CDR2 is FQNEAQ in the germline V gene (reference sequence). The CDR3 loop reads CASSLTAENTIYF.

V is TRBV27 and J is TRBJ2-7; TCRdb names TRBD1, which stays unverified in the absence of DNA. The length of the CDR3 is 15 residues. The germline V gene has CDR1 MNHEY and CDR2 SMNVEV (reference sequence). CDR3 sequence reads: CASSSDRNSSYEQYF.

Here the CDR3 reads CASSLIAYEQYF. The chain has TRBV7-6 and TRBJ2-7. In germline, CDR1 is SGHVS, CDR2 FNYEAQ. CDR3 length equals 12 residues. The complete variable domain, with remaining parts taken from reference TRBV7-6 and TRBJ2-7, reads GAGVSQSPRYKVTKRGQDVALRCDPISGHVSLYWYRQALGQGPEFLTYFNYEAQQDKSGLPNDRFSAERPEGSISTLTIQRTEQRDSAMYRCASSLIAYEQYFGPGTRLTVT.

The chain has TRBV15 and TRBJ2-2. Looked up from germline, CDR1 is LNHNV and CDR2 is YYDKDF (reference sequence). The CDR3 extends over 15 amino acids. This chain's CDR3 is CATSSRIVNTGELFF. The full variable domain, rest sourced from reference TRBV15 and TRBJ2-2, is DAMVIQNPRYQVTQFGKPVTLSCSQTLNHNVMYWYQQKSSQAPKLLFHYYDKDFNNEADTPDNFQSRRPNTSFCFLDIRSPGLGDTAMYLCATSSRIVNTGELFFGEGSRLTVL.

The CDR3 here is CASSYTGTDTQYF. V and J are TRBV28 and TRBJ2-3. Germline CDR1 is MDHEN and CDR2 is SYDVKM. The CDR3 consists of 13 residues.

The V gene is TRBV6-5, the J gene TRBJ2-3; the D call from TCRdb, TRBD1, cannot be confirmed without DNA. Germline V gives CDR1 MNHEY, CDR2 SVGAGI. CDR3 size: 16 residues. CDR3 sequence reads: CASSSRTGGDTDTQYF.

The V call is TRBV7-9, the J call TRBJ1-4. In germline, CDR1 is SEHNR, CDR2 FQNEAQ (reference sequence). There are 15 residues in the CDR3. CDR3 loop: CASSSGPVRIEKLFF.

This chain connects TRBV6-2 or TRBV6-3 to TRBJ1-1. The germline CDR1 and CDR2 sequences are MNHEY and SVGEGT. The CDR3 is 13 residues long. This chain's CDR3 is CASSYSFSSEAFF.

The CDR3 reads CASTGQGPGGAGYTF. This chain uses TRBV19 with TRBJ1-2; TCRdb returns TRBD1, unconfirmable since there is no DNA. The germline CDR1 and CDR2 sequences are LNHDA and SQIVND (reference sequence). The CDR3 totals 15 residues.

The chain combines TRBV5-1 with TRBJ1-4; TCRdb's D gene call, TRBD1, goes unchecked for lack of DNA. The germline V gene encodes CDR1 SGHRS and CDR2 YFSETQ. CDR3 length: 15 residues. The CDR3 sequence: CASQPSTAKNEKLFF.

The chain is built from TRBV20-1 and TRBJ2-7; the TCRdb D gene call, TRBD1, has no DNA to confirm it. The germline CDR1 and CDR2 sequences are DFQATT and SNEGSKA (reference sequence). CDR3 size: 14 residues. The CDR3 region is CSAVSQGRDYEQYF.

J is TRBJ2-2 and V is TRBV6-5; absent DNA, TCRdb's TRBD2 call cannot be checked. Germline CDR1 and CDR2: MNHEY and SVGAGI. The CDR3 contains 17 residues. The CDR3 is CASTDPTSGRFPGELFF.

CDR3 amino acids: CASVNGATGELFF. This chain links TRBV7-9 with TRBJ2-2; TCRdb's D call of TRBD1 is untestable without DNA. Per germline, CDR1 SEHNR and CDR2 FQNEAQ (reference sequence). The CDR3 has 13 residues.

The chain links TRBV20-1 to TRBJ2-1. Germline V gene sequence: CDR1 DFQATT, CDR2 SNEGSKA (reference sequence). The length of the CDR3 is 14 residues. CDR3: CSARGSVSYNEQFF.

The chain joins TRBV4-1 to TRBJ2-1; the TRBD1 assignment by TCRdb is unverifiable without DNA. Germline lookup yields CDR1 MGHRA and CDR2 YSYEKL. The CDR3 is 14 amino acids. CDR3: CASSQSGPVNEQFF.

The rearrangement joins TRBV20-1 to TRBJ2-5; TCRdb outputs TRBD2, but without DNA this stays unchecked. The CDR3 covers 16 residues. From germline, CDR1 is DFQATT and CDR2 SNEGSKA (reference sequence). Here the CDR3 reads CSFRDPRLDALGTQYF.